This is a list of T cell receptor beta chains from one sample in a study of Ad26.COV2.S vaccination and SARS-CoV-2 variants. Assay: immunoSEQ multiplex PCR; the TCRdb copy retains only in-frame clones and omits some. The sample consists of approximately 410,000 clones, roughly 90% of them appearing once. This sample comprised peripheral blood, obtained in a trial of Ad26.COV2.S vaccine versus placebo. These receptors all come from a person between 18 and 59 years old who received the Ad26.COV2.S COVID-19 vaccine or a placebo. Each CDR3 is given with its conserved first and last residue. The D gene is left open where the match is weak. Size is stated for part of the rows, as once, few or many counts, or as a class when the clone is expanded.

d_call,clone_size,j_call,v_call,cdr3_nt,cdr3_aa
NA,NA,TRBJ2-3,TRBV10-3,TGTGCCATCCCCCTCGGGAGTGGCGGCACAGATACGCAGTATTTT,CAIPLGSGGTDTQYF
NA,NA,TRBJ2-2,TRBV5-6,TGTGCCAGCAGCTCCACTAACTTCGGGGAGCTGTTTTTT,CASSSTNFGELFF
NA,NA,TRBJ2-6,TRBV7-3,TGTGCCAGCAGCCAAGCCAACTCTGGGGCCAACGTCCTGACTTTC,CASSQANSGANVLTF
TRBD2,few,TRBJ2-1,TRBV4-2,TGTGCCAGCAGCCAAGATTTGTTAGCGGGACAAAGGGAGCAGTTCTTC,CASSQDLLAGQREQFF
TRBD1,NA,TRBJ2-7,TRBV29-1,TGCAGCGTTGAATCGACAGGGGTTCACTACGAGCAGTACTTC,CSVESTGVHYEQYF
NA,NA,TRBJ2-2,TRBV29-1,TGCAGCGTTGAAGCTCAGAACACCGGGGAGCTGTTTTTT,CSVEAQNTGELFF
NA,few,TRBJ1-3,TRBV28,TGTGCCAGCAGCGTCTCAAGGGGCTATTTGGACACCATATATTTT,CASSVSRGYLDTIYF
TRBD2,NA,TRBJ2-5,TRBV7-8,TGTGCCAGCAGCCCTAGCCGGGGACTAGCGGGGGACCGACAAGAGACCCAGTACTTC,CASSPSRGLAGDRQETQYF
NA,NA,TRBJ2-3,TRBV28,TGTGCCAGCAGTTCTACTGGGAAGGAGTATTTT,CASSSTGKEYF
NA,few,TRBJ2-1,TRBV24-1,TGTGCCACCAGTGATGGGGGTCGGTATGAGCAGTTCTTC,CATSDGGRYEQFF
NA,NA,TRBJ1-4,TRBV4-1,TGCGCCAGCAGCCACCATTACGCAACTAATGAAAAACTGTTTTTT,CASSHHYATNEKLFF
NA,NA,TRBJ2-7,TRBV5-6,TGTGCCAGCAGCTTGGATTCGGCACTAGTTGAGCAGTACTTC,CASSLDSALVEQYF
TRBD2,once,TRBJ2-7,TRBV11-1,TGTGCCAGCAGCTTCGCGGGGGACGAGCAGTACTTC,CASSFAGDEQYF
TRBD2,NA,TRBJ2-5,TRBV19,TGTGCCAGTAGTACCAGTAGCGGGGGGCTTGGAGAGACCCAGTACTTC,CASSTSSGGLGETQYF
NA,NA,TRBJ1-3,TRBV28,TGTGCCAGCAGTAGGCAGGGACTCCTCTCTGGAAACACCATATATTTT,CASSRQGLLSGNTIYF
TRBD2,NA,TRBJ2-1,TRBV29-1,TGCAGCTATCCGGGCCCCGGGGGGCCTAGCGGGGGTTATGAGCAGTTCTTC,CSYPGPGGPSGGYEQFF
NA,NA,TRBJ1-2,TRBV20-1,TGCAGTGCTAGTGTCCCCCGTGGTAGGGCTAACTATGGCTACACCTTC,CSASVPRGRANYGYTF
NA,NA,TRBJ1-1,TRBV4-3,TGCGCCAGCAGCCAGGCCCCTCAGGGGTTGAACACTGAAGCTTTCTTT,CASSQAPQGLNTEAFF
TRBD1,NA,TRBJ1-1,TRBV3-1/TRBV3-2,TGTGCCAGCAGCCGACACCGGGACAGCCCGAACACTGAAGCTTTCTTT,CASSRHRDSPNTEAFF
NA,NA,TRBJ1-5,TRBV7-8,TGTGCCAGCAGCTCATCGGGACTCCTTGACAATCAGCCCCAGCATTTT,CASSSSGLLDNQPQHF
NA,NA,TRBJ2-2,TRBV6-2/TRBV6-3,TGTGCCAGCAGTTACTCCCGGCAGGGCGAGCTGTTTTTT,CASSYSRQGELFF
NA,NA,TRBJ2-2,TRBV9,TGTGCCAGCAGCGTAGGAGAGGGGGCCGGGGAGCTGTTTTTT,CASSVGEGAGELFF
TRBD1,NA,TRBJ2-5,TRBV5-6,TGTGCCAGCAGCTTGGATGGGACAGGGTGGCAAGAGACCCAGTACTTC,CASSLDGTGWQETQYF
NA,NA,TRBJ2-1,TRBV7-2,TGTGCCAGCAGCGAATCGGGCCTACGGGTTCAGAGTGAGCAGTTCTTC,CASSESGLRVQSEQFF
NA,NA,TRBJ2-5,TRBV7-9,TGTGCCAGCAGCTTGCTTGCAGGGCCGTACCAAGAGACCCAGTACTTC,CASSLLAGPYQETQYF
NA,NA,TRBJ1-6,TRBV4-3,TGCGCCAGCAGCCAAGTTAGCCCGGGAAGGGCTAATTCACCCCTCCACTTT,CASSQVSPGRANSPLHF
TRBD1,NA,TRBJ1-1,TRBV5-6,TGTGCCAGCAGCTCGCTCGTTACAGGGGGCCTGGACACTGAAGCTTTCTTT,CASSSLVTGGLDTEAFF
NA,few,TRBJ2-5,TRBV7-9,TGTGCCAGCAGCCCTCGACCCTCCGTTAACAGGGCTGAGACCCAGTACTTC,CASSPRPSVNRAETQYF
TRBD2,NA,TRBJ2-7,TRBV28,TGTGCCAGCAGTTTAATAGCGGGGCCCTCTTACGAGCAGTACTTC,CASSLIAGPSYEQYF
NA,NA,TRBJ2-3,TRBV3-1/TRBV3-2,TGTGCCAGCAGCCTCTTAAATATGGGGGGCACAGATACGCAGTATTTT,CASSLLNMGGTDTQYF
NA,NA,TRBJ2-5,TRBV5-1,TGCGCCAGCAGCTTGGGAGTAGCGGTTTCGGTCGGGGAGACCCAGTACTTC,CASSLGVAVSVGETQYF
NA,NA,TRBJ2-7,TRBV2,TGTGCCAGCAGTGGGGGATTGTACGAGCAGTACTTC,CASSGGLYEQYF
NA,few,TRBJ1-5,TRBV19,TGTGCCAGTATGGTTGCGGTAACAGGGACTTTCAATCAGCCCCAGCATTTT,CASMVAVTGTFNQPQHF
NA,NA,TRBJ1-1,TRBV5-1,TGCGCCAGCAGCTTGGCGCCAGGGACACCGAACACTGAAGCTTTCTTT,CASSLAPGTPNTEAFF
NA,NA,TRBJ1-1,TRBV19,TGTGCCAGTAGTGGCCCTGGGCAGTTGAACACTGAAGCTTTCTTT,CASSGPGQLNTEAFF
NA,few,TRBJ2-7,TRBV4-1,TGCGCCAGCAGCCAAGATAGGGCAGACTCCTACGAGCAGTACTTC,CASSQDRADSYEQYF